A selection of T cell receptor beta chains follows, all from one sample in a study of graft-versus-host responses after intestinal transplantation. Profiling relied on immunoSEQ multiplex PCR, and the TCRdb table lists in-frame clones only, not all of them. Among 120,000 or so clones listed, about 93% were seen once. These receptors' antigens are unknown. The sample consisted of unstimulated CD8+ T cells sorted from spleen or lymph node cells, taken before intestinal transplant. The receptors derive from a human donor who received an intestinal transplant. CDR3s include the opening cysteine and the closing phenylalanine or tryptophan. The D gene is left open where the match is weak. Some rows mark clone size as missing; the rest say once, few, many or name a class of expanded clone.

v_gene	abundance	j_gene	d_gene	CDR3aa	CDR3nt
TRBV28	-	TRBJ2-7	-	CASSLNGPQTYEQYF	TGTGCCAGCAGTTTAAACGGGCCCCAAACCTACGAGCAGTACTTC
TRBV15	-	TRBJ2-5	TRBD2	CATSSGLARETQYF	TGTGCCACCAGCAGCGGACTAGCGAGAGAGACCCAGTACTTC
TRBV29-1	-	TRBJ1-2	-	CSVVSGGKDGYTF	TGCAGCGTTGTCTCCGGGGGCAAGGATGGCTACACCTTC
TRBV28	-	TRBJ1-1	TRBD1	CASSTLRTGISNTEAFF	TGTGCCAGCAGCACCCTTAGGACAGGGATTTCGAACACTGAAGCTTTCTTT
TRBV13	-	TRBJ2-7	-	CASSSPGAYEQYF	TGTGCCAGCAGCTCGCCAGGGGCCTACGAGCAGTACTTC
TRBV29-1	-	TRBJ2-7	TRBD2	CSVEESYGLAGAGEQYF	TGCAGCGTTGAAGAATCATACGGGCTAGCGGGAGCTGGCGAGCAGTACTTC
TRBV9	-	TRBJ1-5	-	CASSVGGAGVQPQHF	TGTGCCAGCAGCGTGGGGGGGGCGGGCGTGCAGCCCCAGCATTTT
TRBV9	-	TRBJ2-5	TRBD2	CASSVDSGRAETQYF	TGTGCCAGCAGCGTAGATAGCGGGAGGGCAGAGACCCAGTACTTC
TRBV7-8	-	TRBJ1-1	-	CASSDGANTEAFF	TGTGCCAGCAGCGACGGGGCGAACACTGAAGCTTTCTTT
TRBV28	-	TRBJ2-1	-	CASSWTPGYNEQFF	TGTGCCAGCAGTTGGACGCCGGGATACAATGAGCAGTTCTTC
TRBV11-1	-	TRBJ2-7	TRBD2	CASSWGGHEQYF	TGTGCCAGCAGCTGGGGAGGGCACGAGCAGTACTTC
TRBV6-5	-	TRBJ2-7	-	CASRPTRGPYEQYF	TGTGCCAGCAGACCGACCCGAGGCCCCTACGAGCAGTACTTC
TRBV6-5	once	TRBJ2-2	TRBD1	CASQQGVNTGELFF	TGTGCCAGTCAACAGGGGGTAAACACCGGGGAGCTGTTTTTT
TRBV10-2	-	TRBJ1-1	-	CASSESGAQVEAEAFF	TGCGCCAGCAGTGAATCCGGGGCCCAGGTCGAGGCTGAAGCTTTCTTT
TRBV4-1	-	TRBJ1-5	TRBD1	CASSNLQGINQPQHF	TGCGCCAGCAGCAACTTACAGGGGATCAATCAGCCCCAGCATTTT
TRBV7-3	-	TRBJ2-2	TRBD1	CASSLEAGGGNTGELFF	TGTGCCAGCAGCTTAGAGGCAGGGGGCGGGAACACCGGGGAGCTGTTTTTT